These T cell receptor beta chains were read from a single sample in a study of T cell changes during pregnancy in multiple sclerosis. Profiling relied on immunoSEQ multiplex PCR, and the TCRdb table lists in-frame clones only, not all of them. In the table there are roughly 77,000 clones, around 90% of which are singletons. Sample: peripheral blood, taken in the second trimester of pregnancy. The receptors originated from a female donor with multiple sclerosis, enrolled in a pregnancy study. CDR3s include the opening cysteine and the closing phenylalanine or tryptophan. D genes are given only for firm matches. Rows give clone size only sometimes, using once, few, many, or a class for an expanded clone.

V gene	D gene	clone size	J gene	CDR3 DNA	CDR3 protein
TRBV7-9	NA	NA	TRBJ1-3	TGTGCCAGCAGCTTAGAGGGGATAGGCACTGGAAACACCATATATTTT	CASSLEGIGTGNTIYF
TRBV19	TRBD1	NA	TRBJ1-3	TGTGCCAGTAGAAAGGGACAGGGAGGAAACACCATATATTTT	CASRKGQGGNTIYF
TRBV4-3	TRBD1	few	TRBJ1-6	TGCGCCAGCAGCCAAAGGGACAGGGGGTTCTCACCCCTCCACTTT	CASSQRDRGFSPLHF
TRBV4-3	NA	NA	TRBJ2-2	TGCGCCAGCAGCCAAGAAGGGGGAGTGGCCGGGGAGCTGTTTTTT	CASSQEGGVAGELFF
TRBV6-5	TRBD1	NA	TRBJ2-7	TGTGCCAGCAGTTACGGACAGGGTGACTTTGCCTACGAGCAGTACTTC	CASSYGQGDFAYEQYF
TRBV7-3	TRBD1	NA	TRBJ2-7	TGTGCCAGCAGCCCAGGGACAGGGGTCGGGTACGAGCAGTACTTC	CASSPGTGVGYEQYF
TRBV6-5	TRBD1	NA	TRBJ2-1	TGTGCCAGCCGTGGGGACAGGTACAATGAGCAGTTCTTC	CASRGDRYNEQFF
TRBV27	NA	NA	TRBJ2-7	TGTGCCAGCAGCCCAGGACTGTCCTCCTACGAGCAGTACTTC	CASSPGLSSYEQYF
TRBV9	NA	NA	TRBJ1-2	TGTGCCAGCAGGTCGATACGCCTCGGGGATGGCTACACCTTC	CASRSIRLGDGYTF
TRBV5-4	NA	NA	TRBJ2-7	TGTGCCAGCAGCTCAACAGGGTCGTACGAGCAGTACTTC	CASSSTGSYEQYF
TRBV19	TRBD2	NA	TRBJ2-1	TGTGCCAGTAGTCCCGAGGAAAGCGGGTGGGGGGGCAATGAGCAGTTCTTC	CASSPEESGWGGNEQFF
TRBV25-1	TRBD1	NA	TRBJ1-1	TGTGCCAGCACCGAGACAGGGGAAACTGAAGCTTTCTTT	CASTETGETEAFF
TRBV11-3	TRBD1	few	TRBJ2-2	TGTGCCAGCAGTGCGAGCGGACAGGGTCGGATAGGGGAGCTGTTTTTT	CASSASGQGRIGELFF
TRBV7-8	TRBD2	NA	TRBJ2-3	TGTGCCAGCAGCTTATCAATTCCGGGACTATTGGCAGATACGCAGTATTTT	CASSLSIPGLLADTQYF
TRBV9	TRBD2	many	TRBJ2-5	TGTGCCAGCAGCGTAGGTAACGGGAGGGGGGAGACCCAGTACTTC	CASSVGNGRGETQYF
TRBV5-5	TRBD1	NA	TRBJ2-7	TGTGCCAGCAGCGTCCGGGACAGGGGTCTCCACGAGCAGTACTTC	CASSVRDRGLHEQYF
TRBV11-1	NA	once	TRBJ1-2	TGTGCCAGCAGCTTTGGGACAAACTATGGCTACACCTTC	CASSFGTNYGYTF
TRBV30	NA	NA	TRBJ1-1	TGTGCCTGGAGTTCAGGGCCGAACACTGAAGCTTTCTTT	CAWSSGPNTEAFF
TRBV14	NA	once	TRBJ1-3	TGTGCCAGCAGCAGAGGGGGACAATCTGGAAACACCATATATTTT	CASSRGGQSGNTIYF
TRBV25-1	NA	NA	TRBJ2-3	TGTGCCAGCAGTGACCAGCGGAGCACAGATACGCAGTATTTT	CASSDQRSTDTQYF
TRBV30	TRBD1	NA	TRBJ2-5	TGTGCCTGGCCCAAGGGGGACAGGGGGGGAAAGACCCAGTACTTC	CAWPKGDRGGKTQYF
TRBV7-2	NA	once	TRBJ1-1	TGTGCCAGCAGCCGGGGTGCGGGTTTGAACACTGAAGCTTTCTTT	CASSRGAGLNTEAFF
TRBV28	TRBD2	few	TRBJ2-7	TGTGCCAGCAGTTTAGCGGGAGGCACCTACGAGCAGTACTTC	CASSLAGGTYEQYF
TRBV5-1	NA	NA	TRBJ2-7	TGCGCCAGCAGCAGGGGACAAGGCTACGAGCAGTACTTC	CASSRGQGYEQYF
TRBV7-2	NA	NA	TRBJ1-6	TGTGCCAGCAGCCTTAATAATTCACCCCTCCACTTT	CASSLNNSPLHF
TRBV19	TRBD1	NA	TRBJ2-3	TGTGCCAGTAGTCCCCTACAGGGACAGAGGCAAGATACGCAGTATTTT	CASSPLQGQRQDTQYF
TRBV5-5	NA	NA	TRBJ1-3	TGTGCCAGCAGCTTGGCACCAGGATCAGGGAACACCATATATTTT	CASSLAPGSGNTIYF
TRBV6-6	NA	NA	TRBJ1-1	TGTGCCAGCAGTAAAACAGGGCCTCTCGGCACTGAAGCTTTCTTT	CASSKTGPLGTEAFF
TRBV9	NA	NA	TRBJ1-2	TGTGCCAGCAGCGTAGCATTAGGAGGGAACAATGGCTACACCTTC	CASSVALGGNNGYTF